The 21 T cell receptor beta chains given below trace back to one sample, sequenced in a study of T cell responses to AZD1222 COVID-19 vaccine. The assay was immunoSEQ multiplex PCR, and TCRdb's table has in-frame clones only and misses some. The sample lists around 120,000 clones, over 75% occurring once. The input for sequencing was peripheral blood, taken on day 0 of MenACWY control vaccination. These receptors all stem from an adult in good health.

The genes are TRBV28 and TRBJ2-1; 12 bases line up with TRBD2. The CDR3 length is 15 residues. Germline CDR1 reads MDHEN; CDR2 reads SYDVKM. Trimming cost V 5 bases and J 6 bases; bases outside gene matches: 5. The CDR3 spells CASSGRLAGVNEQFF. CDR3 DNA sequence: TGTGCCAGCAGTGGAAGACTAGCGGGAGTCAATGAGCAGTTCTTC.

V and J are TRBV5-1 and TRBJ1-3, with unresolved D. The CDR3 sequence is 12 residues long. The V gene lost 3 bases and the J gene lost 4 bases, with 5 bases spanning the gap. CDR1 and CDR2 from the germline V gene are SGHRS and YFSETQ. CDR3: CASSYEGNTIYF. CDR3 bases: TGCGCCAGCAGCTACGAAGGAAACACCATATATTTT.

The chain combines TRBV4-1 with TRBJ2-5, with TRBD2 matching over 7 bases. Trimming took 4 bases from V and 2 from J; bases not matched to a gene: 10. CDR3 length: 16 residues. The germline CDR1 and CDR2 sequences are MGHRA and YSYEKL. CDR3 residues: CASSLGAGAIQETQYF. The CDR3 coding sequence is TGCGCCAGCAGCCTCGGGGCGGGAGCTATTCAAGAGACCCAGTACTTC.

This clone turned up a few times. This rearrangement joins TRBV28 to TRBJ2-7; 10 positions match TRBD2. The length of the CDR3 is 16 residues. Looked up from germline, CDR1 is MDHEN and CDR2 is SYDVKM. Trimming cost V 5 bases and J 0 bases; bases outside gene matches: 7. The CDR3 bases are TGTGCCAGCAGTCAACCGGTAGCGGGAGGCTCCTACGAGCAGTACTTC. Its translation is CASSQPVAGGSYEQYF.

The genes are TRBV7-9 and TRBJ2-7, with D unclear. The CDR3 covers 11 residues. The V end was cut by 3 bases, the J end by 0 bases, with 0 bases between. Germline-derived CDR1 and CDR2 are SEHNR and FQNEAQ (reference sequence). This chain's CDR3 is CASSFSYEQYF. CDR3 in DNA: TGTGCCAGCAGCTTCTCCTACGAGCAGTACTTC.

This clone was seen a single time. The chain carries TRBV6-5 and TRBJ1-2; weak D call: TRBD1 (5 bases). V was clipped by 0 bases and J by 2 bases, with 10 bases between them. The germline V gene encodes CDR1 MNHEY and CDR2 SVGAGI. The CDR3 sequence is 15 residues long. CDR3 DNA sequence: TGTGCCAGCAGTTACTCGGGGGAGGCAAACTATGGCTACACCTTC. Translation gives CASSYSGEANYGYTF.

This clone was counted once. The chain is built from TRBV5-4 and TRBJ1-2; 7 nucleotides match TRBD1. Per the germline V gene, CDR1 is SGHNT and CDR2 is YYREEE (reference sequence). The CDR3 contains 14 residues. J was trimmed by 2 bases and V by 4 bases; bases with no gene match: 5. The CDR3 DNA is TGTGCCAGCAGCGACGTCAGGGGGAACTATGGCTACACCTTC. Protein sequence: CASSDVRGNYGYTF.

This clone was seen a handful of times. CDR3 nucleotide sequence: TGTGCCTGGAGATCGGACAGATTTGGCTACACCTTC. Its translation is CAWRSDRFGYTF. J is TRBJ1-2 and V is TRBV30; a possible D gene is TRBD1 (6 bases). Trimming removed 3 bases from V and 7 bases from J, with 12 bases in between. CDR1 and CDR2 from the germline V gene are GTSNPN and SVGIG (reference sequence). CDR3 length: 12 residues.

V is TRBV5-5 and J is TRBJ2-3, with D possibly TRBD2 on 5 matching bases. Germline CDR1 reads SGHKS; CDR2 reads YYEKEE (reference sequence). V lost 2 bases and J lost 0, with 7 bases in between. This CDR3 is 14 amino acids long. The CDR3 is CASSLTGSTDTQYF. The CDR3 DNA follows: TGTGCCAGCAGCTTAACGGGAAGCACAGATACGCAGTATTTT.

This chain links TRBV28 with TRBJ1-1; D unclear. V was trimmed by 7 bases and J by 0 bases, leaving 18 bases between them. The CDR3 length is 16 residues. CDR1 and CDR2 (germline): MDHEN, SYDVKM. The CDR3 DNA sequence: TGTGCCAGCACCTCCCCCTGGGAACAGATGAACACTGAAGCTTTCTTT. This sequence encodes CASTSPWEQMNTEAFF. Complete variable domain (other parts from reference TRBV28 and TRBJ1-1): DVKVTQSSRYLVKRTGEKVFLECVQDMDHENMFWYRQDPGLGLRLIYFSYDVKMKEKGDIPEGYSVSREKKERFSLILESASTNQTSMYLCASTSPWEQMNTEAFFGQGTRLTVV.

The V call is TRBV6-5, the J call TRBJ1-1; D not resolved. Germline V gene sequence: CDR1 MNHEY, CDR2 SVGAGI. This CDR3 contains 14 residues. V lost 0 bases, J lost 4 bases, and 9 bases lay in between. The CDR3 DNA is TGTGCCAGCAGTTACTCTGGTATACTCACTGAAGCTTTCTTT. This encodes CASSYSGILTEAFF.

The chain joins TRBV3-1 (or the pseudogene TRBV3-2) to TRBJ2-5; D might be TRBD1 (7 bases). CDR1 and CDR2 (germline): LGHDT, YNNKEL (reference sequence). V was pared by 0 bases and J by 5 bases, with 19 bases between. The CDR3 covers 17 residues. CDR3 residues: CASSQEYGRGATETQYF. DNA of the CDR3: TGTGCCAGCAGCCAAGAGTATGGCAGGGGGGCTACGGAGACCCAGTACTTC.

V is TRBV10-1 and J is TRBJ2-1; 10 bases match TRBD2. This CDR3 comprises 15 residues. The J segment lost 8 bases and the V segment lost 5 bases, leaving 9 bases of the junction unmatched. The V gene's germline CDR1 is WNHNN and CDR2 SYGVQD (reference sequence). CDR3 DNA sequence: TGCGCCAGCAGTCGGTGGGCTAGCGGGAGTGATGAGCAGTTCTTC. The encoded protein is CASSRWASGSDEQFF.

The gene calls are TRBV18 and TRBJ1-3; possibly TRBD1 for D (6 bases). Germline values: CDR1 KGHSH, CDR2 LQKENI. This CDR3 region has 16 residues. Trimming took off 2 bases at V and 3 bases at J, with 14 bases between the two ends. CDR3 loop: CASSPKTGNSGNTIYF. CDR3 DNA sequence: TGTGCCAGCTCACCAAAAACAGGGAACAGTGGAAACACCATATATTTT.

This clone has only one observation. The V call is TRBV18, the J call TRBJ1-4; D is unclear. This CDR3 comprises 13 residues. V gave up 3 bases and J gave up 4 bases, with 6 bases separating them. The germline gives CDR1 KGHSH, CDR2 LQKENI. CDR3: CASSPQYNEKLFF. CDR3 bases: TGTGCCAGCTCACCCCAGTATAATGAAAAACTGTTTTTT.

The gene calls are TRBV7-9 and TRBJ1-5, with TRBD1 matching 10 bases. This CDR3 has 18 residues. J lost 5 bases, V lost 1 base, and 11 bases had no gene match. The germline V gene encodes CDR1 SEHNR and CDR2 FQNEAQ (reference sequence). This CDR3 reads CASSLDSFGQGVYQPQHF. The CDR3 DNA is TGTGCCAGCAGCTTAGATTCGTTCGGACAGGGGGTTTATCAGCCCCAGCATTTT.

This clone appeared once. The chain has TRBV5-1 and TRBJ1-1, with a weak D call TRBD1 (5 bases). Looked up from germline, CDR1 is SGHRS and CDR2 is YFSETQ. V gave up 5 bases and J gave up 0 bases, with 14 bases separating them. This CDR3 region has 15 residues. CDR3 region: CASSLRALMNTEAFF. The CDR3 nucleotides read TGCGCCAGCAGTCTCAGGGCCCTAATGAACACTGAAGCTTTCTTT.

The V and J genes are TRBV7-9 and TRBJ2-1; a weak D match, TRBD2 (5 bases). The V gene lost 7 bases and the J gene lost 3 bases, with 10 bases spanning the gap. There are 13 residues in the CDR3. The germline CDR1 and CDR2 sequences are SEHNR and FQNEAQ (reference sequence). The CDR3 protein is CASTTGGYNEQFF. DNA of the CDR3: TGTGCCAGCACTACCGGAGGCTACAATGAGCAGTTCTTC.

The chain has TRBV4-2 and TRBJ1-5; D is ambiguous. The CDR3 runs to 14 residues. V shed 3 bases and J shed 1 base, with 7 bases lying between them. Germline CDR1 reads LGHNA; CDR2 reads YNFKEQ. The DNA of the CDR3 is TGTGCCAGCAGCCAGGTCCCGAGCAATCAGCCCCAGCATTTT. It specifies CASSQVPSNQPQHF.

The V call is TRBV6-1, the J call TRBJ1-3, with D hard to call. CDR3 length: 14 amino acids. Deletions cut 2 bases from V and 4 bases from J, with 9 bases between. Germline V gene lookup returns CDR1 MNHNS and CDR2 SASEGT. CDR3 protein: CASSERPIGNTIYF. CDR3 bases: TGTGCCAGCAGTGAACGACCCATAGGAAACACCATATATTTT.

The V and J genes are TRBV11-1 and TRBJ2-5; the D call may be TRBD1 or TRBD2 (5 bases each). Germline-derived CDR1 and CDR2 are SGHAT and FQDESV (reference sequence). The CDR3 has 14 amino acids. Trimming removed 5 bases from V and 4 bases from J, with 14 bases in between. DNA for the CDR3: TGTGCCAGCAGCCCCCTCGGGGCCGGAGAGACCCAGTACTTC. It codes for CASSPLGAGETQYF. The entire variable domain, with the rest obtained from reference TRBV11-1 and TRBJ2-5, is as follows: EAEVAQSPRYKITEKSQAVAFWCDPISGHATLYWYRQILGQGPELLVQFQDESVVDDSQLPKDRFSAERLKGVDSTLKIQPAELGDSAMYLCASSPLGAGETQYFGPGTRLLVL.